These 29 T cell receptor beta chains were sequenced from one sample in a study of beta chain features in type 1 diabetes. The authors reverse transcribed all of the isolated RNA, so sequencing captured expressed TCRB transcripts. TCRdb keeps only in-frame clones here, not all; method: immunoSEQ multiplex PCR. This table holds more than 300,000 clones, roughly 13% found once. Sequenced input: naive CD4+ T cells from blood. All receptors derive from a man aged 18-30 years in good health.

This clone turned up a few times. This chain links TRBV28 with TRBJ1-2, with TRBD1 matching 8 bases. The CDR3 runs 14 residues. Germline V CDR1 and CDR2: MDHEN, SYDVKM. The V gene end was trimmed by 11 bases and the J gene end by 4 bases; junction bases not matched to a gene: 12. The CDR3 region is CAGHRTGHSYGYTF. CDR3 DNA sequence: TGTGCCGGACACCGGACAGGGCATAGCTATGGCTACACCTTC.

This clone was found a few times. The V call is TRBV30, the J call TRBJ2-5; 10 nucleotides match TRBD2. The length of the CDR3 is 15 residues. V shed 0 bases and J 5 bases; nucleotides not matched to a gene: 6. In germline, CDR1 is GTSNPN, CDR2 SVGIG (reference sequence). The CDR3 loop reads CAWSVASGSSETQYF. In DNA, the CDR3 is TGTGCCTGGAGTGTAGCTAGCGGGAGCAGTGAGACCCAGTACTTC.

J is TRBJ2-7 and V is TRBV2; D is ambiguous. CDR1 SNHLY and CDR2 FYNNEI come from the germline V gene. The CDR3 consists of 16 residues. V lost 5 bases, J lost 0 bases, and 17 bases lay in between. CDR3 protein: CASSHVVAGDSYEQYF. CDR3 coding DNA: TGTGCCAGCAGTCACGTCGTGGCAGGTGACTCCTACGAGCAGTACTTC.

This clone has more than one count but fewer than ten. The chain has TRBV4-1 and TRBJ2-1; TRBD2 aligns across 10 bases. Trimming removed 3 bases from V and 4 bases from J; junction bases left unmatched: 6. From germline, CDR1 is MGHRA and CDR2 YSYEKL. The CDR3 contains 16 residues. The CDR3 DNA follows: TGCGCCAGCAGCCACCGCGGACTAGCGGCATACAATGAGCAGTTCTTC. It specifies CASSHRGLAAYNEQFF.

In this sample, this clone turned up a few times. The gene calls are TRBV7-8 and TRBJ2-5; 10 nucleotides align to TRBD1. J lost 5 bases, V lost 2 bases, and 8 bases had no gene match. Germline V gene lookup returns CDR1 SGHVS and CDR2 FQNEAQ. The CDR3 covers 16 residues. CDR3 protein: CASSLYSGQGLETQYF. The DNA for the CDR3 is TGTGCCAGCAGCTTATACTCGGGACAGGGGTTGGAGACCCAGTACTTC.

V gene TRBV6-5 combines with J gene TRBJ2-1; no clear D gene. Germline assignment: CDR1 MNHEY and CDR2 SVGAGI. V lost 2 bases and J lost 3, with 11 bases in between. This CDR3 is built from 15 residues. The DNA of the CDR3 is TGTGCCAGCAGTTACGCCGCGACTCGCTACAATGAGCAGTTCTTC. Translating it yields CASSYAATRYNEQFF.

The rearrangement links TRBV25-1 to TRBJ2-5; the match to TRBD1 covers 9 bases. V lost 6 bases, J lost 4 bases, and 6 bases stayed unmatched. The length of the CDR3 is 14 residues. Germline CDR1 MGHDK, CDR2 SYGVNS. Here the CDR3 reads CASSQGQGLETQYF. CDR3 sequence (DNA): TGTGCCAGCAGCCAAGGACAGGGGCTAGAGACCCAGTACTTC.

This clone has more than one count but fewer than ten. The chain carries TRBV13 and TRBJ2-3, with 7 bases lining up with TRBD2. Germline trimming cut 5 bases from V and 2 bases from J; bases unmatched to any gene: 7. CDR3 length: 15 residues. Germline CDR1 PRHDT, CDR2 FYEKMQ (reference sequence). CDR3: CASSPGTTLTDTQYF. The CDR3 DNA reads TGTGCCAGCAGCCCCGGGACTACCCTCACAGATACGCAGTATTTT.

This clone appeared a few times. The chain has TRBV18 and TRBJ1-5; weak D call: TRBD1 (6 bases). Germline V gives CDR1 KGHSH, CDR2 LQKENI. This CDR3 comprises 16 residues. The ends were cut back, 2 bases at V and 6 bases at J, with 17 bases in the middle. In nucleotides, the CDR3 is TGTGCCAGCTCACCAATTGGTCAGGGGTCCCCTCAGCCCCAGCATTTT. The encoded protein is CASSPIGQGSPQPQHF. Drawing the rest from reference TRBV18 and TRBJ1-5, the complete variable domain is NAGVMQNPRHLVRRRGQEARLRCSPMKGHSHVYWYRQLPEEGLKFMVYLQKENIIDESGMPKERFSAEFPKEGPSILRIQQVVRGDSAAYFCASSPIGQGSPQPQHFGDGTRLSIL.

This clone was found a few times. Other DNA sequences in this sample translate to the same CDR3. V and J are TRBV7-2 and TRBJ2-7; 7 nucleotides match TRBD2. Trimming removed 1 base from V and 4 bases from J; junction bases left unmatched: 1. The germline V gene encodes CDR1 SGHTA and CDR2 FQGNSA. This CDR3 is 13 amino acids long. CDR3 DNA sequence: TGTGCCAGCAGCTTAGGGCGGGGGTACGAGCAGTACTTC. It specifies CASSLGRGYEQYF.

This clone was seen more than once but under ten times. The junction departs from germline at one end; a sequencing error may be responsible. The rearrangement links TRBV28 to TRBJ2-7; 12 positions match TRBD2. Germline CDR1 and CDR2: MDHEN and SYDVKM. CDR3 length equals 14 residues. The CDR3 loop is CASSTTSGRFYFDF. The CDR3 bases are TGTGCCAGCAGCACGACTAGCGGGAGATTTTACTTTGACTTC.

V gene TRBV9 combines with J gene TRBJ2-1, with a possible D match to TRBD1 (6 bases). The ends were cut back, 2 bases at V and 4 bases at J, with 7 bases in the middle. Germline V gene lookup returns CDR1 SGDLS and CDR2 YYNGEE. The CDR3 loop spans 13 amino acids. The CDR3 spells CASSVGQYNEQFF. As DNA, the CDR3 is TGTGCCAGCAGCGTCGGACAGTACAATGAGCAGTTCTTC.

The V gene is TRBV4-3, the J gene TRBJ2-5; D not certain. V lost 1 base to trimming and J lost 2 bases, with 8 bases between them. This CDR3 has 14 residues. Per germline, CDR1 LGHNA and CDR2 YSLEER. The CDR3 is CASSQVGQQETQYF. The CDR3, as DNA: TGCGCCAGCAGCCAAGTTGGCCAGCAAGAGACCCAGTACTTC.

V gene TRBV5-1 combines with J gene TRBJ2-2; 8 bases map to TRBD1. The length of the CDR3 is 16 residues. Germline CDR1 reads SGHRS; CDR2 reads YFSETQ. The ends lost 2 bases at V and 4 bases at J; junction bases unmatched: 7. The CDR3 region has the DNA TGCGCCAGCAGCTTAGGGCAGGGGGCAAGCACCGGGGAGCTGTTTTTT. Protein: CASSLGQGASTGELFF.

This chain joins TRBV5-1 and TRBJ2-3; weak D call: TRBD2 (5 bases). Trimming removed 3 bases from V and 0 bases from J, with 8 bases in between. The CDR3 runs 14 residues. The germline CDR1 and CDR2 sequences are SGHRS and YFSETQ. CDR3 DNA sequence: TGCGCCAGCAGCTCCCTAGCTAGCACAGATACGCAGTATTTT. Protein sequence: CASSSLASTDTQYF.

This clone has just a few counts. The chain recombines TRBV25-1 with TRBJ1-1; 7 bases are a match to TRBD1. The CDR3 loop spans 15 amino acids. Germline values: CDR1 MGHDK, CDR2 SYGVNS. The trim removed 7 bases at V and 1 base at J, leaving 9 bases unmatched. CDR3 amino acids: CASNKARGANTEAFF. CDR3 in DNA: TGTGCCAGCAACAAGGCCAGGGGGGCGAACACTGAAGCTTTCTTT.

This clone was found a few times. The chain is built from TRBV30 and TRBJ1-4, with 8 bases identical to TRBD1. The ends lost 0 bases at V and 7 bases at J; junction bases unmatched: 7. Germline V lookup: CDR1 GTSNPN, CDR2 SVGIG (reference sequence). The CDR3 has 15 amino acids. CDR3 in DNA: TGTGCCTGGAGTGTACCGCGACAGGGGCGTGAAAAACTGTTTTTT. It yields the protein CAWSVPRQGREKLFF. The variable domain in full, completed from reference TRBV30 and TRBJ1-4, reads SQTIHQWPATLVQPVGSPLSLECTVEGTSNPNLYWYRQAAGRGLQLLFYSVGIGQISSEVPQNLSASRPQDRQFILSSKKLLLSDSGFYLCAWSVPRQGREKLFFGSGTQLSVL.

Turning to this clone: Other DNA variants within this sample encode the same CDR3. This chain joins TRBV9 and TRBJ2-5; D may be TRBD1 (5 bases). CDR1 SGDLS and CDR2 YYNGEE come from the germline V gene. Between the trimmed V and J ends, which lost 2 bases and 5 bases, there was a span of 7 bases. There are 12 residues in the CDR3. This chain's CDR3 is CASSVSGETQYF. The DNA for the CDR3 is TGTGCCAGCAGCGTTTCAGGGGAGACCCAGTACTTC. The full variable domain, rest sourced from reference TRBV9 and TRBJ2-5, is DSGVTQTPKHLITATGQRVTLRCSPRSGDLSVYWYQQSLDQGLQFLIQYYNGEERAKGNILERFSAQQFPDLHSELNLSSLELGDSALYFCASSVSGETQYFGPGTRLLVL.

This chain connects TRBV5-1 to TRBJ2-7; 9 nucleotides line up with TRBD1. The V segment lost 1 base and the J segment 1 base; nucleotides outside the gene matches: 3. CDR3 length: 15 amino acids. Germline loops: CDR1 SGHRS, CDR2 YFSETQ. CDR3 in amino acids: CASSLRTGASYEQYF. The CDR3 DNA reads TGCGCCAGCAGCTTGAGGACAGGGGCGTCCTACGAGCAGTACTTC.

The chain combines TRBV5-5 with TRBJ1-5; 9 bases agree with TRBD1. Germline CDR1 reads SGHKS; CDR2 reads YYEKEE (reference sequence). The CDR3 has 15 residues. J gave up 5 bases and V 4 bases, and 7 bases lay outside the gene matches. CDR3 region: CASSEDYRGHQPQHF. CDR3 nucleotides: TGTGCCAGCAGCGAAGATTACAGGGGGCATCAGCCCCAGCATTTT. Complete variable domain (other parts from reference TRBV5-5 and TRBJ1-5): DAGVTQSPTHLIKTRGQQVTLRCSPISGHKSVSWYQQVLGQGPQFIFQYYEKEERGRGNFPDRFSARQFPNYSSELNVNALLLGDSALYLCASSEDYRGHQPQHFGDGTRLSIL.

This clone was detected only a few times. The rearrangement uses TRBV12-5 and TRBJ2-1; D gene unclear. The CDR3 totals 15 residues. Germline loops: CDR1 LGHNT, CDR2 FRNRAP. Trimming shortened V by 0 bases and J by 0 bases, and 6 bases separated the two germline ends. For the CDR3, the DNA is TGTGCTAGTGGTTTGGTACTTGGCTCCTACAATGAGCAGTTCTTC. It encodes CASGLVLGSYNEQFF. The full variable domain, completed using reference TRBV12-5 and TRBJ2-1, is DARVTQTPRHKVTEMGQEVTMRCQPILGHNTVFWYRQTMMQGLELLAYFRNRAPLDDSGMPKDRFSAEMPDATLATLKIQPSEPRDSAVYFCASGLVLGSYNEQFFGPGTRLTVL.

This clone appeared once. V gene TRBV7-9 combines with J gene TRBJ2-7; 7 bases line up with TRBD1. This CDR3 is 15 amino acids long. Unmatched junction bases numbered 6, after V lost 2 bases and J lost 2 bases. Germline-derived CDR1 and CDR2 are SEHNR and FQNEAQ (reference sequence). In DNA form, the CDR3 reads TGTGCCAGCAGCTTAAGGACAGGCAGCGCCTACGAGCAGTACTTC. This gives the protein CASSLRTGSAYEQYF.

This clone has more than one count but fewer than ten. The chain joins TRBV2 to TRBJ1-4, with unresolved D. Trimming pared 7 bases from V and 5 bases from J, leaving 14 bases between. The CDR3 runs 14 residues. From germline, CDR1 is SNHLY and CDR2 FYNNEI. CDR3 nucleotide sequence: TGTGCCAGCACCCCAGACTGGCGAAATGAAAAACTGTTTTTT. It is translated as CASTPDWRNEKLFF.

The chain employs TRBV28 and TRBJ1-1; a possible D gene is TRBD1 (5 bases). The V and J ends lost 6 bases and 2 bases respectively, with 13 bases between them. This CDR3 comprises 14 residues. Germline values: CDR1 MDHEN, CDR2 SYDVKM. The CDR3 here is CASRRGGSNTEAFF. The CDR3, as DNA: TGTGCCAGCAGGCGCGGGGGTAGTAACACTGAAGCTTTCTTT.

This clone has a handful of counts. The chain joins TRBV11-3 to TRBJ1-1; TRBD1 matches at 7 bases. CDR3 length equals 14 residues. Germline trimming cut 4 bases from V and 7 bases from J; bases unmatched to any gene: 9. Germline CDR1 SGHNT, CDR2 YENEEA. In DNA, the CDR3 is TGTGCCAGCAGCTCAGCAAGGGGGCAGGGTGAAGCTTTCTTT. It is translated as CASSSARGQGEAFF.

The rearrangement links TRBV19 to TRBJ1-2; 9 bases fit TRBD1. Germline V gene sequence: CDR1 LNHDA, CDR2 SQIVND (reference sequence). CDR3 size: 13 residues. V lost 6 bases to trimming and J lost 4 bases; unmatched junction nucleotides: 3. As DNA, the CDR3 is TGTGCCAGTAGGGGACAGGGCTTCTATGGCTACACCTTC. It codes for CASRGQGFYGYTF.

The chain has TRBV7-8 and TRBJ1-4, with D uncertain. CDR3 length: 15 residues. The germline gives CDR1 SGHVS, CDR2 FQNEAQ. V was shortened by 3 bases and J by 8 bases, with 16 bases between the two germline ends. CDR3 region: CASSLQVQTQEKLFF. The CDR3, as DNA: TGTGCCAGCAGCTTGCAGGTCCAAACTCAGGAAAAACTGTTTTTT. Supplemented by reference TRBV7-8 and TRBJ1-4, the full variable domain reads GAGVSQSPRYKVAKRGQDVALRCDPISGHVSLFWYQQALGQGPEFLTYFQNEAQLDKSGLPSDRFFAERPEGSVSTLKIQRTQQEDSAVYLCASSLQVQTQEKLFFGSGTQLSVL.

This sequence joins TRBV30 and TRBJ1-1; D is ambiguous. CDR3 length: 12 amino acids. Germline CDR1 reads GTSNPN; CDR2 reads SVGIG (reference sequence). V lost 0 bases and J 4 bases, leaving 6 bases between the germline ends. The CDR3 coding sequence is TGTGCCTGGAGTGTAACTTCCACTGAAGCTTTCTTT. The encoded protein is CAWSVTSTEAFF.

This clone was found a few times. The rearrangement joins TRBV7-8 to TRBJ2-5; possible D gene TRBD1, 6 bases. The V gene lost 0 bases and the J gene lost 0 bases, with 8 bases spanning the gap. Germline-derived CDR1 and CDR2 are SGHVS and FQNEAQ. CDR3 size: 15 residues. The CDR3 nucleotides read TGTGCCAGCAGCTTAGCACAGGGTCACCAAGAGACCCAGTACTTC. This sequence encodes CASSLAQGHQETQYF.